One T cell receptor (beta chain) is described in this entry. An end of the junction differs from the germline gene, which may be a read error. This CDR3 spans 15 amino acids. The germline gives CDR1 DFQATT, CDR2 SNEGSKA (reference sequence). Sample-barcoded 5' priming and a J-beta primer mix drove a second PCR of roughly 7 to 11 cycles. Via MiXCR, TCRdb re-called the 5' RACE reads, giving one row per CDR3 protein. The table has fewer than 1,000,000 distinct CDR3 sequences, about 45% seen once. The data are from a study of blood T cells in healthy people across ages. Extraction of total RNA produced a minimum of 5 micrograms from each sample.

The sequenced sample consisted of blood. This receptor was taken from an elderly man in good health. The chain employs TRBV20-1 and TRBJ1-2; weak D call: TRBD1 (5 bases). This CDR3 is CSAREAQGFSGGYTF. CDR3 bases: TGCAGCGCTAGAGAAGCGCAGGGATTCAGCGGGGGCTACACCTTC.